This T cell receptor beta chain came from a study of CD8 T cells in ankylosing spondylitis. The study's findings and limits: Clones linked to disease were reported to show significant enrichment in matched ankylosing spondylitis synovial fluid. A TCR beta motif made of eight highly homologous variants seemed typical of ankylosing spondylitis blood.

As the method for making TCR beta libraries, quantitative 5'-RACE with molecular barcodes was used. TCRdb called the 5' RACE reads again in MiXCR, with one record for every CDR3 protein. The sample lists fewer than 400,000 distinct CDR3 sequences, roughly 8% occurring once. This clonotype has ten or more counts. Its antigen is unidentified. Sequenced sample: blood, either unsorted or a sorted T cell fraction (not recorded which). The TCR was taken from a male donor with ankylosing spondylitis.

The DNA for the CDR3 is TGTGCCAGCAGCCAAGATTGGGGTAGCGGGAGGGGCTCCTACGAGCAGTACTTC. The encoded protein is CASSQDWGSGRGSYEQYF. The rearrangement links TRBV3-1 to TRBJ2-7, with 11 bases lining up with TRBD2. J gave up 0 bases and V 0 bases, and 7 bases lay outside the gene matches. Germline V lookup: CDR1 LGHDT, CDR2 YNNKEL (reference sequence). The CDR3 is 18 amino acids.